This is a list of T cell receptor beta chains from one sample in a study of control samples from healthy donors and cancer patients. Only in-frame clones appear in the TCRdb table, and some are missing; sequencing was by immunoSEQ multiplex PCR. The table includes 100,000 or so clones, 87% detected once. The sample comprised blood. The receptors derive from a woman in her fifties or sixties in good health. CDR3s include the opening cysteine and the closing phenylalanine or tryptophan.

CDR3 length,V gene,CDR3 protein
16,TRBV27,CASSLLTGKDNYGYTF
11,TRBV7-2,CASSPLIEAFF
15,TRBV7-8,CASSLVQGAGQPQHF
14,TRBV19,CASRSQEIADTQYF
15,TRBV7-9,CATRGPATPNTEAFF
17,TRBV10-3,CAISDGFKGFNDSPLHF
14,TRBV6-6,CASSYSMDQETQYF
15,TRBV7-3,CASSRGTSGYNEQFF
12,TRBV10-2,CASGGAFGEQFF
18,TRBV4-1,CASSQSGTSGRILETQYF
13,TRBV19,CAAGQTMNTEAFF
15,TRBV7-2,CASSLTPGQGGPLHF
16,TRBV12-5,CASGLASVQTRNTIYF
13,TRBV12-3/TRBV12-4,CASSYGGYSPLHF
15,TRBV15,CATSIRSGGTGELFF
14,TRBV7-3,CASSFMAGTGELFF
15,TRBV6-5,CASGTGSASNQPQHF
15,TRBV21-1,CASSQGVIGHQPQHF
15,TRBV19,CASTGRFRSGNTIYF
17,TRBV11-2,CASSLVARGGTYNEQFF
15,TRBV4-3,CASSQAAGKYGELFF
14,TRBV6-5,CASKKDRGHTEAFF
14,TRBV4-1,CASSVLAGAYEQYF
14,TRBV18,CASSPGQSGQPQHF
16,TRBV7-9,CASSLGVQGRGQPQHF
13,TRBV29-1,CSVGKGQDYGYTF
16,TRBV11-2,CASSPFYRAWDTEAFF
12,TRBV18,CASSPPAGNQHF
15,TRBV10-3,CAISDPGTTSYEQYF
15,TRBV10-1,CASTPGGPSGNEQFF
16,TRBV6-5,CASSYSRQHYNSPLHF
15,TRBV18,CASSPPQTRINEQFF
15,TRBV24-1,CATSDTRTGGYGYTF